Detailed here is one T cell receptor beta chain. Germline CDR1 and CDR2: SGHNT and YYREEE (reference sequence). The CDR3 runs 14 residues. V shed 5 bases, J shed 5 bases, and the junction held 7 bases outside the gene matches. The table came from immunoSEQ multiplex PCR; TCRdb's copy has only in-frame clones and leaves some out. The sample has tens of thousands of clones, roughly 90% seen once. The source of the sample is a study of T cell changes during pregnancy in multiple sclerosis. The TCR was taken from a female donor with multiple sclerosis, enrolled in a pregnancy study. Sequenced material: peripheral blood, taken in the third trimester of pregnancy. The rearrangement links TRBV5-4 to TRBJ1-2; 9 positions match TRBD1. The CDR3 region is CASSSPGQGYGYTF. The CDR3 DNA is TGTGCCAGCAGTTCTCCGGGACAGGGTTATGGCTACACCTTC.